This T cell receptor beta chain originates from a study of radiotherapy plus CTLA-4 blockade in lung cancer. The study, taken as a whole, reports: Strongest reported response predictors: early blood clone changes and post-radiation interferon-beta.

Clones were sequenced by immunoSEQ multiplex PCR, and TCRdb holds only the in-frame ones, with some missing. The sample has tens of thousands of clones, approximately 84% seen once. Germline V CDR1 and CDR2: SGHTA, FQGTGA. V lost 5 bases to trimming and J lost 3 bases; unmatched junction nucleotides: 6. The length of the CDR3 is 15 residues. As for this clone: The antigen is not known.

This sequence joins TRBV7-3 and TRBJ2-2; 7 nucleotides line up with TRBD2. The sample here was peripheral blood, taken from a patient treated with radiotherapy plus ipilimumab. The sequence came from a human donor with non-small cell lung cancer whose response to radiotherapy plus ipilimumab could not be evaluated. The CDR3 spells CASSPRGGYTGELFF. The CDR3 bases are TGTGCCAGCAGCCCCCGCGGGGGATACACCGGGGAGCTGTTTTTT.